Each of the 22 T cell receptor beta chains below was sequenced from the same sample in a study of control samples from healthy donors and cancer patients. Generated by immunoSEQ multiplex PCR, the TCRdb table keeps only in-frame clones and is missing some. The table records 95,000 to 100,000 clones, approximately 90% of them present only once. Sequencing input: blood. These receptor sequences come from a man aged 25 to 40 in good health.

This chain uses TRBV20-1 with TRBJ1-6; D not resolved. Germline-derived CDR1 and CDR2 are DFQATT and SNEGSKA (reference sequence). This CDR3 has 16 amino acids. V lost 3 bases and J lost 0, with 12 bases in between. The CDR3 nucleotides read TGCAGTGCTAGTCGGGCGGGCAACTCCTATAATTCACCCCTCCACTTT. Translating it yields CSASRAGNSYNSPLHF.

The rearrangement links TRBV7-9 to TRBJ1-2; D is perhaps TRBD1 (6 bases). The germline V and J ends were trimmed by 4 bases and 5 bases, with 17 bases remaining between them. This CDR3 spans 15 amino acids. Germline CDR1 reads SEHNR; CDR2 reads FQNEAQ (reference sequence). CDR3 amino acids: CASSYPDAGVYGYTF. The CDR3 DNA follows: TGTGCCAGCAGCTACCCCGACGCAGGGGTGTATGGCTACACCTTC.

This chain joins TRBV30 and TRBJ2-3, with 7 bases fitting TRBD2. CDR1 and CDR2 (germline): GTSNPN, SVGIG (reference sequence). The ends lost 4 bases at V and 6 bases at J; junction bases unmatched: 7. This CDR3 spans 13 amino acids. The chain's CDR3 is CAWTAGVGDTQYF. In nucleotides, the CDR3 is TGTGCCTGGACGGCGGGAGTAGGGGATACGCAGTATTTT.

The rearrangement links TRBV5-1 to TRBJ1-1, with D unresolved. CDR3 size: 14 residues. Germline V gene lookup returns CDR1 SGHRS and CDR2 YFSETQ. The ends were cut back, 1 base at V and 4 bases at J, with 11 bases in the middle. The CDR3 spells CASSLLGSGTEAFF. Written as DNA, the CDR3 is TGCGCCAGCAGCTTGTTAGGGTCGGGCACTGAAGCTTTCTTT.

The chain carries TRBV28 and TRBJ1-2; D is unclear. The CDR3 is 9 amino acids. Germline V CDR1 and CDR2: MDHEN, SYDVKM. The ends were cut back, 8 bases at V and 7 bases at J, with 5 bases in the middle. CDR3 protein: CASGRGYTF. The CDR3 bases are TGTGCCAGCGGTCGTGGCTACACCTTC.

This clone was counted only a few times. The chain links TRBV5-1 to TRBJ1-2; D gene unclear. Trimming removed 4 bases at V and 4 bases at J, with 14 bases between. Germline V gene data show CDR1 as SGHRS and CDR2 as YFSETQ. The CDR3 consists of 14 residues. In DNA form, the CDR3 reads TGCGCCAGCAGCCCGGGGAGCAGCCTCTATGGCTACACCTTC. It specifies CASSPGSSLYGYTF.

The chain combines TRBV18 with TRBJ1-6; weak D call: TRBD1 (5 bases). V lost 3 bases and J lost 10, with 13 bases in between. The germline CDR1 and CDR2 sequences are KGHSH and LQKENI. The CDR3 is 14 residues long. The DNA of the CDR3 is TGTGCCAGCTCACCTGATCAGGGTGGATCACCCCTCCACTTT. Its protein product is CASSPDQGGSPLHF. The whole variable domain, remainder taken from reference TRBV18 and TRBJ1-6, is NAGVMQNPRHLVRRRGQEARLRCSPMKGHSHVYWYRQLPEEGLKFMVYLQKENIIDESGMPKERFSAEFPKEGPSILRIQQVVRGDSAAYFCASSPDQGGSPLHFGNGTRLTVT.

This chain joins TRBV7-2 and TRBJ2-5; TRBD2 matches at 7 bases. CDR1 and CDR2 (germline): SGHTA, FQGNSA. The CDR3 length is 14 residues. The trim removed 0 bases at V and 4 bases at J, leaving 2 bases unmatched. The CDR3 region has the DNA TGTGCCAGCAGCTTAGCGGGAGGGAGAGAGACCCAGTACTTC. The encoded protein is CASSLAGGRETQYF.

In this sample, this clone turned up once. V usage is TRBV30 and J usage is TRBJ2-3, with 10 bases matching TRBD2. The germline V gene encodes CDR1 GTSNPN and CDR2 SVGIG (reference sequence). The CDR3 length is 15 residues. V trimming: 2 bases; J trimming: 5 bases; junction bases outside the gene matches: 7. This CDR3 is CAWSLQRGGEDTQYF. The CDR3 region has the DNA TGTGCCTGGAGTCTGCAGCGGGGGGGCGAAGATACGCAGTATTTT. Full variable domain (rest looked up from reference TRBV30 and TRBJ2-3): SQTIHQWPATLVQPVGSPLSLECTVEGTSNPNLYWYRQAAGRGLQLLFYSVGIGQISSEVPQNLSASRPQDRQFILSSKKLLLSDSGFYLCAWSLQRGGEDTQYFGPGTRLTVL.

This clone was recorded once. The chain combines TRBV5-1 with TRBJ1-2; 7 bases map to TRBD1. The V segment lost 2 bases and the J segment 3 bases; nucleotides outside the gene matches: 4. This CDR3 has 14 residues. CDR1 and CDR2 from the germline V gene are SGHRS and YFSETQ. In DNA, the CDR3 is TGCGCCAGCAGCTTCACAGGGGCTTACTATGGCTACACCTTC. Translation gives CASSFTGAYYGYTF.

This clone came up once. This chain's CDR3 is CASRDRYEQYF. DNA of the CDR3: TGTGCCAGCAGAGACAGGTACGAGCAGTACTTC. The chain combines TRBV28 with TRBJ2-7; tentatively, D is TRBD1 (6 bases). Germline CDR1 reads MDHEN; CDR2 reads SYDVKM. Trimming removed 6 bases from V and 4 bases from J, with 7 bases in between. The CDR3 sequence is 11 residues long.

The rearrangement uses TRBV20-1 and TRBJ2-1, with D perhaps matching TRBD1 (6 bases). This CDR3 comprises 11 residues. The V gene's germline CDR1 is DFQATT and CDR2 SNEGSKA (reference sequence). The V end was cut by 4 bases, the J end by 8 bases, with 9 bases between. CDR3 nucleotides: TGCAGTGCTACAGGGGATGATGAGCAGTTCTTC. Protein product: CSATGDDEQFF.

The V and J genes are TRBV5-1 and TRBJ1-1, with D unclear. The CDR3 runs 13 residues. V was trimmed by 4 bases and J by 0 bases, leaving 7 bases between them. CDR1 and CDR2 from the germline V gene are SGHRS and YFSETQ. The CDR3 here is CASSPELNTEAFF. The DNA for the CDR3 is TGCGCCAGCAGCCCCGAGTTGAACACTGAAGCTTTCTTT.

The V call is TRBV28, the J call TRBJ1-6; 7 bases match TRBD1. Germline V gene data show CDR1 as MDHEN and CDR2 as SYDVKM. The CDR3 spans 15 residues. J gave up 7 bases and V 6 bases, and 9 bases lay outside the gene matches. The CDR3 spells CASSYPGDSNSPLHF. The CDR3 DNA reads TGTGCCAGCAGCTACCCGGGGGACAGCAATTCACCCCTCCACTTT.

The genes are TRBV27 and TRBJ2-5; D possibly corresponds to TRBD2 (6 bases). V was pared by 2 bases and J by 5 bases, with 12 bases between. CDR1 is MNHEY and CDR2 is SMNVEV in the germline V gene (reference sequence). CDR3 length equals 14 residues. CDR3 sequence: CASSLGTALETQYF. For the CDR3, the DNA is TGTGCCAGCAGTTTAGGGACTGCCCTGGAGACCCAGTACTTC.

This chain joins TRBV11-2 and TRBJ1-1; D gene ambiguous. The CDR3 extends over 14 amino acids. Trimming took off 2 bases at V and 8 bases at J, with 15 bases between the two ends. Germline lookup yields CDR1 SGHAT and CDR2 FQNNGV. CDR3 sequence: CASSLHRSEGEAFF. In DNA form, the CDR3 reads TGTGCCAGCAGCTTACACAGATCGGAGGGAGAAGCTTTCTTT.

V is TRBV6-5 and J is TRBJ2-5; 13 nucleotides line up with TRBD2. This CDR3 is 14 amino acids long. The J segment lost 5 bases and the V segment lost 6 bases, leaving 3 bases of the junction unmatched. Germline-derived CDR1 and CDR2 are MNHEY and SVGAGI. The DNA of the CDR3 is TGTGCCAGCAGACTAGCGGGGGGGCGGGAGACCCAGTACTTC. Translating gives CASRLAGGRETQYF.

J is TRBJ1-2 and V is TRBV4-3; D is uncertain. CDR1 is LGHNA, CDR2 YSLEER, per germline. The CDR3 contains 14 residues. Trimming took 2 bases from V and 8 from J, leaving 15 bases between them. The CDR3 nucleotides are TGCGCCAGCAGCCAATCAGTCAACTCAGGAGGCTACACCTTC. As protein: CASSQSVNSGGYTF.

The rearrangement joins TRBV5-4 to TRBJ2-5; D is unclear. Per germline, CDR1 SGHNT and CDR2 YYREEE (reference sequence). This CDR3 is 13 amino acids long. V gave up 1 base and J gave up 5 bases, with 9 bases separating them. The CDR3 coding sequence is TGTGCCAGCAGCTTGTTGCCGATCGAGACCCAGTACTTC. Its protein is CASSLLPIETQYF.

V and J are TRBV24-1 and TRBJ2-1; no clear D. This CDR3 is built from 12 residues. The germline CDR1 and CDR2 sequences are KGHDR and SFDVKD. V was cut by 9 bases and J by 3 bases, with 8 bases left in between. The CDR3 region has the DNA TGTGCCACCGTTTCAGGCTACAATGAGCAGTTCTTC. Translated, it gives CATVSGYNEQFF.

CDR3 region: CASTRTGTGGSPLHF. The CDR3 nucleotides read TGTGCCAGCACCCGAACCGGGACAGGGGGATCACCCCTCCACTTT. The chain is built from TRBV6-5 and TRBJ1-6, with 11 nucleotides matching TRBD1. V shed 7 bases and J 10 bases; nucleotides not matched to a gene: 9. The CDR3 totals 15 residues. CDR1 and CDR2 from the germline V gene are MNHEY and SVGAGI.

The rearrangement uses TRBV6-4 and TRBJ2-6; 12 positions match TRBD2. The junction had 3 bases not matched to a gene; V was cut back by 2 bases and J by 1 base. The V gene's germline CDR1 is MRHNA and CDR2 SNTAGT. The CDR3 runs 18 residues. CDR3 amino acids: CASSDGTSGSSGANVLTF. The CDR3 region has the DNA TGTGCCAGCAGTGACGGGACTAGCGGGTCATCTGGGGCCAACGTCCTGACTTTC.